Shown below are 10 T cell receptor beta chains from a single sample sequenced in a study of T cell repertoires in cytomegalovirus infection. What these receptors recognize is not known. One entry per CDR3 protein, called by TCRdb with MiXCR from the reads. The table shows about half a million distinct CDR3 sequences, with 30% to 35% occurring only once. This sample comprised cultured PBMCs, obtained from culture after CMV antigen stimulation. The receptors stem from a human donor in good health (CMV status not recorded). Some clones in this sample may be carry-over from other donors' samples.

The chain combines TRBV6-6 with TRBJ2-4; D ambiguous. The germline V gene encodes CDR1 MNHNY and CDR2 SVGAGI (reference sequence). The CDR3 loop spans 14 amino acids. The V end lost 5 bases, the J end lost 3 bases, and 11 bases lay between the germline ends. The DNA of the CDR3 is TGTGCCAGCAGTGAATCGATGGGCAAAAACATTCAGTACTTC. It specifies CASSESMGKNIQYF.

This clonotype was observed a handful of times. The CDR3 coding sequence is TGTGCCAGCAGCGCGGGATCCCCAGATACGCAGTATTTT. This translates into CASSAGSPDTQYF. The chain links TRBV9 to TRBJ2-3, with D maybe TRBD2 (5 bases). The CDR3 has 13 residues. The germline gives CDR1 SGDLS, CDR2 YYNGEE. V gave up 3 bases and J gave up 4 bases, with 9 bases separating them.

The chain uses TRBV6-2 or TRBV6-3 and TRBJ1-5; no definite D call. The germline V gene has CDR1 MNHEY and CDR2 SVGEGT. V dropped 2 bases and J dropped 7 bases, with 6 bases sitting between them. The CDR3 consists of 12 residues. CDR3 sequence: CASSYETQPQHF. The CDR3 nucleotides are TGTGCCAGCAGTTACGAGACCCAGCCCCAGCATTTT.

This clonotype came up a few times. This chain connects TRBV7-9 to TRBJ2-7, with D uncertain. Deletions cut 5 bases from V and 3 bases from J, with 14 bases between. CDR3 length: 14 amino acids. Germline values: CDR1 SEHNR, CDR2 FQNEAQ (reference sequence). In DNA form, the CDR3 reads TGTGCCAGCAGCATAGGACCGCTGGGCTACGAGCAGTACTTC. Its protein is CASSIGPLGYEQYF.

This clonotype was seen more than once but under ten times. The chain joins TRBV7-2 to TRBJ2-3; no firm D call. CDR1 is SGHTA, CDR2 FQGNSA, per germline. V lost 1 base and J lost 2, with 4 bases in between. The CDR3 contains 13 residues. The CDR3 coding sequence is TGTGCCAGCAGCTTAGAGGCCACAGATACGCAGTATTTT. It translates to CASSLEATDTQYF.

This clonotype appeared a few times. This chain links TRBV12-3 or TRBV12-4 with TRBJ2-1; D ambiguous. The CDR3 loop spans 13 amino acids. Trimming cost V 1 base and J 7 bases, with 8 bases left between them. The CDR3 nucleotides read TGTGCCAGCAGTTTAGGGGGTAGGAATGAGCAGTTCTTC. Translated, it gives CASSLGGRNEQFF.

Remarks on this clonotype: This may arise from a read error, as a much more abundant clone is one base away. As DNA, the CDR3 is TGTGCCAACGAAGCGGGCAGGCGACGGGGCGGCTACACCTTC. This gives the protein CANEAGRRRGGYTF. The V and J genes are TRBV7-2 and TRBJ1-2; D is perhaps TRBD1 (5 bases). The CDR3 has 14 amino acids. Per germline, CDR1 SGHTA and CDR2 FQGNSA. The V gene lost 10 bases and the J gene lost 8 bases, with 23 bases spanning the gap.

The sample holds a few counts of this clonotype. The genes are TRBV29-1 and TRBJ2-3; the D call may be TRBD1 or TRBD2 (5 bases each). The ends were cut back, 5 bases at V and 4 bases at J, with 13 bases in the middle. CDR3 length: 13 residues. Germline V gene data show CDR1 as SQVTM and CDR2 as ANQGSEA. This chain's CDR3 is CSVSRGRADTQYF. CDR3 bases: TGCAGCGTTTCCCGGGGACGGGCAGATACGCAGTATTTT.

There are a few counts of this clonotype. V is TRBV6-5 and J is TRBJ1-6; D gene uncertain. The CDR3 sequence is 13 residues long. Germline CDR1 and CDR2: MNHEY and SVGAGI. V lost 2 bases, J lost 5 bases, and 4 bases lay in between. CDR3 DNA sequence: TGTGCCAGCAGTTACAGGGATAATTCACCCCTCCACTTT. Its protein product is CASSYRDNSPLHF.

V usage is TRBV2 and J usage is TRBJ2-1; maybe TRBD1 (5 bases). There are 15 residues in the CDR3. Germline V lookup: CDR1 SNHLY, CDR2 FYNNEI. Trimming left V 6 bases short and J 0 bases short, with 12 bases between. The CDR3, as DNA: TGTGCCAGCAGATTCGGACAAGGCTCCTACAATGAGCAGTTCTTC. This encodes CASRFGQGSYNEQFF. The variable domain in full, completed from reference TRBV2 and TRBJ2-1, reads EPEVTQTPSHQVTQMGQEVILRCVPISNHLYFYWYRQILGQKVEFLVSFYNNEISEKSEIFDDQFSVERPDGSNFTLKIRSTKLEDSAMYFCASRFGQGSYNEQFFGPGTRLTVL.